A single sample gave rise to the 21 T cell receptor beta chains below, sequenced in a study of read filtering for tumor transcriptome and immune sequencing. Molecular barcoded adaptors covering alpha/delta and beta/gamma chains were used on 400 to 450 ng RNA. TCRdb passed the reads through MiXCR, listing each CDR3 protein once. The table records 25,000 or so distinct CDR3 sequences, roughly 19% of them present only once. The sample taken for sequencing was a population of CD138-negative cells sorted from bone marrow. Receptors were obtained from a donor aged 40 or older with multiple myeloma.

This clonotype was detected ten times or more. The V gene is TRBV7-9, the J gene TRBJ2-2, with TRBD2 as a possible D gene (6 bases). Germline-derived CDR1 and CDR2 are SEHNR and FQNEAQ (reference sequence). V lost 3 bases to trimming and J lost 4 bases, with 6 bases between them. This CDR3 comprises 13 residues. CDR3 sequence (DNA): TGTGCCAGCAGCTTCGGGGGCACCGGGGAGCTGTTTTTT. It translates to CASSFGGTGELFF.

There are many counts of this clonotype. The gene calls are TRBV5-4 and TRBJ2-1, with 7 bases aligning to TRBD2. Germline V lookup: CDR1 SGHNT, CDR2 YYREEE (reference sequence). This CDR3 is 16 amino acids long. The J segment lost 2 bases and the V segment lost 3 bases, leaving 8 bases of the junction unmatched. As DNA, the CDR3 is TGTGCCAGCAGCTCGCAGACTAGCCTCCCCTACAATGAGCAGTTCTTC. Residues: CASSSQTSLPYNEQFF.

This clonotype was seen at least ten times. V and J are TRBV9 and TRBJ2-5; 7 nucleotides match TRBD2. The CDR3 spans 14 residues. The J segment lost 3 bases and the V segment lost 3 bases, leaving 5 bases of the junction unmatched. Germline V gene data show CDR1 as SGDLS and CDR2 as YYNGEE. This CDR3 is CASSATGLEETQYF. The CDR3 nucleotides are TGTGCCAGCAGCGCCACCGGACTAGAAGAGACCCAGTACTTC.

CDR3 protein: CASAPGQAGANEQFF. DNA for the CDR3: TGTGCCAGCGCCCCGGGGCAAGCGGGAGCCAATGAGCAGTTCTTC. The genes are TRBV7-3 and TRBJ2-1; 8 nucleotides match TRBD2. Germline V gene sequence: CDR1 SGHTA, CDR2 FQGTGA. This CDR3 contains 15 residues. With V trimmed by 8 bases and J by 6 bases, 12 bases remained unmatched.

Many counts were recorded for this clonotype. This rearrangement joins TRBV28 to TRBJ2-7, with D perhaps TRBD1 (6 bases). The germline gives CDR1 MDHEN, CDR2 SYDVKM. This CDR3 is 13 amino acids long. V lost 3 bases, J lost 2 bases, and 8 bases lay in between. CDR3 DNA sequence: TGTGCCAGCAGTTTGGGACAACCCTACGAGCAGTACTTC. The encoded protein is CASSLGQPYEQYF.

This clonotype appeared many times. CDR3 amino acids: CASSFTGRGQPQHF. The DNA for the CDR3 is TGTGCCAGCAGTTTTACAGGGCGGGGTCAGCCCCAGCATTTT. The chain has TRBV12-3 or TRBV12-4 and TRBJ1-5; the D gene is possibly TRBD1 (6 bases). The V gene lost 3 bases and the J gene lost 6 bases, with 12 bases spanning the gap. The CDR3 extends over 14 amino acids.

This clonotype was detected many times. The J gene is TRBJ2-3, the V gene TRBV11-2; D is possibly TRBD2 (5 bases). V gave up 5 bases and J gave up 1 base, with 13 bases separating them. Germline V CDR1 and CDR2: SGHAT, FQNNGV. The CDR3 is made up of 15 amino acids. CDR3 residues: CASSTRLGGTDTQYF. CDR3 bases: TGTGCCAGCAGCACACGACTGGGAGGCACAGATACGCAGTATTTT.

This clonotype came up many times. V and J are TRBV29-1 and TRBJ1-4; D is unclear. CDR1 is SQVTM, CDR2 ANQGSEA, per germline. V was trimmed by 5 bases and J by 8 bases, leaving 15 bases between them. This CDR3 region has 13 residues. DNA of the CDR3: TGCAGCGTTCTTCAGACGGGGAGGGAAAAACTGTTTTTT. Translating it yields CSVLQTGREKLFF.

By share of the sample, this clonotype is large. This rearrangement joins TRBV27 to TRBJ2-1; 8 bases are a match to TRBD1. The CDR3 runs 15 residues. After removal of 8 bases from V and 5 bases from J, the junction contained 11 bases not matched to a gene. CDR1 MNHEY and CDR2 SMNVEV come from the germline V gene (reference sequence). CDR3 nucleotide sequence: TGTGCCAGCCACGATAGACAGGGGTTCGACAATGAGCAGTTCTTC. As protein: CASHDRQGFDNEQFF.

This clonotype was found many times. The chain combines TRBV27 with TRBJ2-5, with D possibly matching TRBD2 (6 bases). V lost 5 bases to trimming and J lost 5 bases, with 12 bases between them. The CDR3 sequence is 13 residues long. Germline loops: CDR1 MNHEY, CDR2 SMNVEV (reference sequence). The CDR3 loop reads CASSPSRGETQYF. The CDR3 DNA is TGTGCCAGCAGTCCCTCACGGGGGGAGACCCAGTACTTC.

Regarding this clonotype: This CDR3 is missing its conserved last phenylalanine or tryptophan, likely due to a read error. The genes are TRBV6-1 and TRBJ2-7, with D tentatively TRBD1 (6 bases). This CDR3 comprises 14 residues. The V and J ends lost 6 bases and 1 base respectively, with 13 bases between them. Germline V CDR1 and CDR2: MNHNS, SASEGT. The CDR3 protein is CASSPAQGSYEQYL. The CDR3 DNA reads TGTGCCAGCAGCCCGGCTCAGGGGTCCTACGAGCAGTACCTC.

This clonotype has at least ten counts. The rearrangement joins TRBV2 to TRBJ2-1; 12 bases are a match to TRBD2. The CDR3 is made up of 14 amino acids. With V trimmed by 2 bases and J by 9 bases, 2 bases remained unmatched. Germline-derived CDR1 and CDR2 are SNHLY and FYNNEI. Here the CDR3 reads CASSEQGLAGEQFF. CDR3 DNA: TGTGCCAGCAGTGAACAGGGACTAGCGGGTGAGCAGTTCTTC.

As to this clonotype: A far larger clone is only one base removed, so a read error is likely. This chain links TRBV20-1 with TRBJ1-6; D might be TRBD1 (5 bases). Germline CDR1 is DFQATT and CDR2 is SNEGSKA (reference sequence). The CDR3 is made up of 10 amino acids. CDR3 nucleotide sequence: TGCAGTGCTTGGGACTACGAGCACTACTTC. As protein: CSAWDYEHYF.

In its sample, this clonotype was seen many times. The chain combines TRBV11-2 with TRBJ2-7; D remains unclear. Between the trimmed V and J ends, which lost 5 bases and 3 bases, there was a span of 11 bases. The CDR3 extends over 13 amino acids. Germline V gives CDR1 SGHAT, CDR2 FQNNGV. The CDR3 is CASSEDAYYEQYF. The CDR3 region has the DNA TGTGCCAGCAGCGAGGACGCCTACTACGAGCAGTACTTC.

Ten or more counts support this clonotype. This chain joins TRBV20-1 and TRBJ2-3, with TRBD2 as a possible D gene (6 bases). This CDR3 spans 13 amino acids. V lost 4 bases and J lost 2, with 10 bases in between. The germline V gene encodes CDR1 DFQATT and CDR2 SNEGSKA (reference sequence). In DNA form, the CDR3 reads TGCAGTGCTAAGGCGGGGCACACAGATACGCAGTATTTT. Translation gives CSAKAGHTDTQYF.

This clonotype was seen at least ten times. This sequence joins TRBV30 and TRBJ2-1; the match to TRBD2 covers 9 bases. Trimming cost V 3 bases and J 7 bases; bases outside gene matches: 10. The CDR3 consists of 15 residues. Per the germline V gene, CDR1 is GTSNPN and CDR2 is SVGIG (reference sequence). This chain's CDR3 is CAWRAFSGSVNEQFF. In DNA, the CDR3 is TGTGCCTGGAGGGCGTTTAGCGGGAGTGTGAATGAGCAGTTCTTC.

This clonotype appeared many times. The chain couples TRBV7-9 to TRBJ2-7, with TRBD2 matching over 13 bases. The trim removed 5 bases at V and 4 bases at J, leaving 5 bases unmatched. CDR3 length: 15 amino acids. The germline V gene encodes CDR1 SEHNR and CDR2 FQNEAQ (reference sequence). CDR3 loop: CASSPTGLAGYEQYF. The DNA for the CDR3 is TGTGCCAGCAGCCCCACGGGACTAGCGGGGTACGAGCAGTACTTC.

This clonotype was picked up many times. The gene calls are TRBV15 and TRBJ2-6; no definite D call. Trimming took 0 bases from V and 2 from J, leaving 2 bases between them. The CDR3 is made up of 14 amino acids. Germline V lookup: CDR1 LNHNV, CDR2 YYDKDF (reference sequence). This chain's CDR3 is CATSRETGANVLTF. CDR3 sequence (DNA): TGTGCCACCAGCAGAGAAACTGGGGCCAACGTCCTGACTTTC.

CDR3 protein: CACRRREVFNEQFF. The CDR3 DNA sequence: TGTGCCTGCCGCAGGCGGGAGGTATTCAATGAGCAGTTCTTC. This chain joins TRBV28 and TRBJ2-1, with 8 bases aligning to TRBD2. The CDR3 is 14 residues long. Germline CDR1 is MDHEN and CDR2 is SYDVKM. The V gene end was trimmed by 11 bases and the J gene end by 6 bases; junction bases not matched to a gene: 12.

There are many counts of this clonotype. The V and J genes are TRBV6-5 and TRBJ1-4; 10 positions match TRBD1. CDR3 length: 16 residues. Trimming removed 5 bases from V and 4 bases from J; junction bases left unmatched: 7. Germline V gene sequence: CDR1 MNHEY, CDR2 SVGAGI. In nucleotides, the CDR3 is TGTGCCAGCAGTGCACCACGGACAGGGGGTAATGAAAAACTGTTTTTT. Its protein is CASSAPRTGGNEKLFF.

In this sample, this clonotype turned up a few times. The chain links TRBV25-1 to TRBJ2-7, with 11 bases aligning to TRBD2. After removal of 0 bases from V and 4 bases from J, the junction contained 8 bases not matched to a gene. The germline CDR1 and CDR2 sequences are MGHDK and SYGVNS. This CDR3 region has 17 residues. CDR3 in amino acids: CASSEYSVPSGRYEQYF. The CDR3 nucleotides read TGTGCCAGCAGTGAATATAGCGTACCTAGCGGGAGGTACGAGCAGTACTTC.